What follows are 3 T cell receptor beta chains derived from one specimen sequenced in a study of cytomegalovirus exposure and HLA in healthy donors. PCR amplification relied on 60 Vbeta primers (plus 13 Jbeta primers). Repertoires were generated with immunoSEQ multiplex PCR, while TCRdb's copy carries only in-frame clones and drops some. The sample carries more than 95,000 clones, 55% to 75% recorded once. Sequencing was done on a sample of PBMCs. The origin of the receptors is a woman between 40 and 50 years old in good health and CMV-seropositive.

The rearrangement links TRBV14 to TRBJ1-3, with TRBD1 matching 7 bases. The CDR3 spans 16 residues. Losses at the gene ends were 1 base for V and 0 bases for J; bases not matched to a gene: 3. The germline CDR1 and CDR2 sequences are SGHDN and FVKESK. The CDR3 reads CASSQATGASGNTIYF. In nucleotides, the CDR3 is TGTGCCAGCAGCCAAGCAACAGGGGCCTCTGGAAACACCATATATTTT.

V is TRBV6-4 and J is TRBJ2-5; 7 bases align to TRBD1. CDR1 and CDR2 from the germline V gene are MRHNA and SNTAGT. The CDR3 totals 17 residues. V dropped 8 bases and J dropped 4; count of bases not matched to a gene: 19. The CDR3 reads CASRPEEARGGGETQYF. DNA of the CDR3: TGTGCCAGCCGGCCTGAAGAGGCCCGAGGGGGCGGAGAGACCCAGTACTTC.

The chain carries TRBV5-1 and TRBJ1-2; a possible D gene is TRBD1 (6 bases). Germline values: CDR1 SGHRS, CDR2 YFSETQ. The CDR3 is 13 amino acids. Trimming took 3 bases from V and 5 from J, leaving 11 bases between them. Written as DNA, the CDR3 is TGCGCCAGCAGCTCAGGGGCGCAATATGGCTACACCTTC. It is translated as CASSSGAQYGYTF.